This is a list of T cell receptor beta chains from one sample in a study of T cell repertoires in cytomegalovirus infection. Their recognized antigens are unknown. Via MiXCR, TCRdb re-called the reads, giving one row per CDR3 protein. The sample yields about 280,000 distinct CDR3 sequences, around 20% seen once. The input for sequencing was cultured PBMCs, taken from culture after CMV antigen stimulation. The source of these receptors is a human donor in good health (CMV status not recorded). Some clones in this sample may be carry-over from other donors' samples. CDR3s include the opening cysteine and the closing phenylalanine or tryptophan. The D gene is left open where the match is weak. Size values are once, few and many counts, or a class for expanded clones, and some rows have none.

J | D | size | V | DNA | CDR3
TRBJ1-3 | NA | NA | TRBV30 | TGTGCCTGGAGTATTCACCGGCAGGGTACAGGAAACACCATATATTTT | CAWSIHRQGTGNTIYF
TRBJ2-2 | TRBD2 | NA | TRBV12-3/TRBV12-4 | TGTGCCAGCAGTTGGGGTGGAGCGGGGACCCTACCCGGGGAGCTGTTTTTT | CASSWGGAGTLPGELFF
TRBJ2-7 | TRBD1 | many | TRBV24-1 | TGTGCCACCAGTGATGGAATTCCGGGACAGTATTACGAGCAGTACTTC | CATSDGIPGQYYEQYF
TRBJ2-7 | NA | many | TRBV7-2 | TGTGCCAGCAGCTTAGGAACAGGTTACGAGCAGTACTTC | CASSLGTGYEQYF
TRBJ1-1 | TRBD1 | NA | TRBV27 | TGTGCCAGCAGGGACCTGGGACAGGGTAGCACTGAAGCTTTCTTT | CASRDLGQGSTEAFF
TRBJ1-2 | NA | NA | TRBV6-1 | TGTGCCAGCAGGGTGAGGGGACGACGCTACACCTTC | CASRVRGRRYTF
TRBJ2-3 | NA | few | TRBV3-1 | TGTGCCAGCAGCCCGGCGAGGGGCGCGGGCACAGATACGCAGTATTTT | CASSPARGAGTDTQYF
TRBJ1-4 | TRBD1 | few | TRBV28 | TGTGCCAGCAGCGACCGTGGACTCCGGGACAGGGTTTTCAAGGGGATTGAAAAACTGTTTTTT | CASSDRGLRDRVFKGIEKLFF
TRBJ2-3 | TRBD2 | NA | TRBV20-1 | TGCAGTGGCCGGGACTATGAAAATTCAGATACGCAGTATTTT | CSGRDYENSDTQYF
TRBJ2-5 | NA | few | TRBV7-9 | TGTGCCAGCAGCCAAACCCCGGTGGGAGAGACCCAGTACTTC | CASSQTPVGETQYF
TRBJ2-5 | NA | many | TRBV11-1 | TGTGCCAGCAGCCTGGAGGGGCGCCAAGAGACCCAGTACTTC | CASSLEGRQETQYF
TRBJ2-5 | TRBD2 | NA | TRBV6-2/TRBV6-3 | TGTGCCAGCAGGACTCTAGCGGGAGGAGAACAAGAGACCCAGTACTTC | CASRTLAGGEQETQYF
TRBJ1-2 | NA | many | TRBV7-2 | TGTGCCAGCACCGAAGCTGGGGGGGATTTCTATGGCTACACCTTC | CASTEAGGDFYGYTF
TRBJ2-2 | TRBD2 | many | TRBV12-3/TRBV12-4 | TGTGCCAGCAGTTTCAGCGGGAGCCCCACCGGGGAGCTGTTTTTT | CASSFSGSPTGELFF
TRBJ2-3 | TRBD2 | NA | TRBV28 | TGTGCCAGCAGCTCATCGACTAGCGGAAACACAGATACGCAGTATTTT | CASSSSTSGNTDTQYF
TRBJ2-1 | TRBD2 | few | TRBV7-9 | TGTGCCAGCAGCTTATCCGTACTAGCGGGATTTTACAATGAGCAGTTCTTC | CASSLSVLAGFYNEQFF
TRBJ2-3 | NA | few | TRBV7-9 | TGTGCCAGCAGCTCGGGTGGGGCCCCCACAGATACGCAGTATTTT | CASSSGGAPTDTQYF
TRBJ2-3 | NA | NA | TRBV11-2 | TGTGCCAGCAGCTTAGGATGGACCACTAGCACAGATACGCAGTATTTT | CASSLGWTTSTDTQYF
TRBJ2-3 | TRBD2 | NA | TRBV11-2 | TGTGCCAGCAGCTTCGACACTAGCGGGAGCACAGATACGCAGTATTTT | CASSFDTSGSTDTQYF
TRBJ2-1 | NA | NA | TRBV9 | TGTGCCAGCAGCGCACGGGACTTAAAGGGGGATGAGCAGTTCTTC | CASSARDLKGDEQFF
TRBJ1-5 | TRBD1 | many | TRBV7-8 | TGTGCCAGCAGCTTAGGAAGACAGGGGTTTCAGCCCCAGCATTTT | CASSLGRQGFQPQHF
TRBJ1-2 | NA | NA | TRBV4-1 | TGCGCCAGCAGCCCCGGGACGGGAATCTATGGCTACACCTTC | CASSPGTGIYGYTF
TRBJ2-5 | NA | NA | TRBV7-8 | TGTGCCAGCAGCTTAGAGGTAGCTCCGATAGAAGAGACCCAGTACTTC | CASSLEVAPIEETQYF
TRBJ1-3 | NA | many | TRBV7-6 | TGTGCCAGCAGCTTAGTAGGGCCCGGGACTACCACTGGAAACACCATATATTTT | CASSLVGPGTTTGNTIYF
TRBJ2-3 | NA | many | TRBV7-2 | TGTGCCAGCAGCTTAGCAACGCGGACCACAGATACGCAGTATTTT | CASSLATRTTDTQYF
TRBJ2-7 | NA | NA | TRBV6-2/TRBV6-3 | TGTGCCAGCAGCCGACCCGGATCCTACGAGCTGTACTTC | CASSRPGSYELYF
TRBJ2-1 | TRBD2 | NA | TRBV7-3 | TGTGCCAGCAGCTTCGGCGGGAGTGTGAATGAGCAGTTCTTC | CASSFGGSVNEQFF
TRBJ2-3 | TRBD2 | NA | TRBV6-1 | TGTGCCAGCAGTGACAGCCAACTAGCGGGCACAGATACGCAGTATTTT | CASSDSQLAGTDTQYF
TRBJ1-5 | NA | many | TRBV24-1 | TGTGCCACCAGTGGACGCCGGTCGAGTCAGCCCCAGCATTTT | CATSGRRSSQPQHF
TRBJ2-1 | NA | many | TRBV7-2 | TGTGCCAGCAGCCTAGAGTCCTCGGGGAATGAGCAGTTCTTC | CASSLESSGNEQFF
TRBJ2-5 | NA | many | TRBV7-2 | TGTGCCAGCAGCTTGTCTGGGCAAGAGACCCAGTACTTC | CASSLSGQETQYF
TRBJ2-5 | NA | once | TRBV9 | TGTGCCAGCAGCGCCGGGACTCAGGGGGAGACCCAGTACTTC | CASSAGTQGETQYF
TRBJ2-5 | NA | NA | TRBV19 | TGTGCCAGTAACGGGGGAGTACAAGAGACCCAGTACTTC | CASNGGVQETQYF